Shown below are 26 T cell receptor beta chains from a single sample sequenced in a study of blood T cell repertoires in COVID-19. The data were produced by immunoSEQ multiplex PCR, yet TCRdb's version contains in-frame clones alone and is incomplete. The sample contains about 97,000 clones, around 87% of which appear only once. Sequenced input: peripheral blood. These receptors were taken from a human donor in a cohort sampled during active COVID-19.

This clone appeared many times. The chain couples TRBV6-4 to TRBJ2-1; 7 nucleotides agree with TRBD1. J lost 2 bases, V lost 0 bases, and 4 bases had no gene match. The CDR3 contains 16 residues. Per germline, CDR1 MRHNA and CDR2 SNTAGT. CDR3 residues: CASSDSVDRTYNEQFF. In nucleotides, the CDR3 is TGTGCCAGCAGTGACTCGGTGGACAGGACCTACAATGAGCAGTTCTTC.

The chain joins TRBV3-1 (or the pseudogene TRBV3-2) to TRBJ2-1; the D is unclear. This CDR3 contains 15 residues. Per the germline V gene, CDR1 is LGHDT and CDR2 is YNNKEL (reference sequence). V shed 2 bases and J shed 0 bases, with 8 bases lying between them. The CDR3 DNA reads as TGTGCCAGCAGCCAATCAGGCCGCTCCTACAATGAGCAGTTCTTC. The encoded protein is CASSQSGRSYNEQFF.

The chain couples TRBV5-1 to TRBJ1-2; 7 bases map to TRBD1. Germline CDR1 and CDR2: SGHRS and YFSETQ. V gave up 2 bases and J gave up 7 bases; unmatched junction bases: 8. The CDR3 totals 14 residues. DNA of the CDR3: TGCGCCAGCAGCTTCTTGACAGGGTCCCCTGGCTACACCTTC. This gives the protein CASSFLTGSPGYTF.

Only one count was recorded for this clone. The rearrangement uses TRBV10-2 and TRBJ1-1; the D gene is possibly TRBD1 (6 bases). CDR1 is WSHSY, CDR2 SAAADI, per germline. Trimming removed 6 bases from V and 4 bases from J, with 12 bases in between. The CDR3 length is 13 residues. CDR3: CASSRQGSTEAFF. The CDR3 bases are TGCGCCAGCAGCCGGCAGGGGAGCACTGAAGCTTTCTTT.

This chain uses TRBV6-5 with TRBJ1-6; D remains ambiguous. Trimming removed 2 bases from V and 6 bases from J, with 11 bases in between. Germline-derived CDR1 and CDR2 are MNHEY and SVGAGI. The CDR3 has 15 residues. CDR3: CASSYHPGSNSPLHF. Here the CDR3 DNA reads TGTGCCAGCAGTTACCATCCCGGTAGTAATTCACCCCTCCACTTT.

The chain uses TRBV3-1 (or the pseudogene TRBV3-2) and TRBJ2-7; 11 nucleotides agree with TRBD2. Trimming removed 1 base from V and 0 bases from J; junction bases left unmatched: 2. Germline V gives CDR1 LGHDT, CDR2 YNNKEL (reference sequence). The length of the CDR3 is 16 residues. CDR3 DNA: TGTGCCAGCAGCCAAGGACTAGCGGGGACCTCCTACGAGCAGTACTTC. This gives the protein CASSQGLAGTSYEQYF.

This chain uses TRBV29-1 with TRBJ1-2, with 8 positions matching TRBD1. V shed 4 bases and J 3 bases; nucleotides not matched to a gene: 13. The V gene's germline CDR1 is SQVTM and CDR2 ANQGSEA. The CDR3 length is 16 residues. The CDR3 DNA reads TGCAGCGTTGCGAGGGCAGGGGGCGCGGGTGACTATGGCTACACCTTC. Protein sequence: CSVARAGGAGDYGYTF.

The CDR3 here is CASSLGKGTVTEAFF. Written as DNA, the CDR3 is TGCGCCAGCAGCTTGGGAAAAGGGACAGTCACTGAAGCTTTCTTT. The chain is built from TRBV5-1 and TRBJ1-1, with 7 bases fitting TRBD1. V lost 0 bases, J lost 4 bases, and 6 bases stayed unmatched. Germline V gives CDR1 SGHRS, CDR2 YFSETQ. The CDR3 spans 15 residues.

The rearrangement joins TRBV30 to TRBJ2-5; TRBD1 is a possible D gene (6 bases). The V gene lost 3 bases and the J gene lost 5 bases, with 16 bases spanning the gap. Per the germline V gene, CDR1 is GTSNPN and CDR2 is SVGIG (reference sequence). The CDR3 loop spans 14 amino acids. In nucleotides, the CDR3 is TGTGCCTGGAGAGTCACAGGGTCAGGGGAGACCCAGTACTTC. Its translation: CAWRVTGSGETQYF.

The rearrangement joins TRBV7-2 to TRBJ2-2; 10 nucleotides agree with TRBD2. The J segment lost 6 bases and the V segment lost 5 bases, leaving 15 bases of the junction unmatched. CDR1 is SGHTA and CDR2 is FQGNSA in the germline V gene. This CDR3 contains 18 residues. The DNA for the CDR3 is TGTGCCAGCAGCCCCCCCAGGTGGTCTAGCGGGAGTCCCGGGGAGCTGTTTTTT. The encoded protein is CASSPPRWSSGSPGELFF.

This chain uses TRBV5-1 with TRBJ2-3, with D tentatively TRBD2 (6 bases). V dropped 4 bases and J dropped 4 bases, with 13 bases sitting between them. CDR1 and CDR2 from the germline V gene are SGHRS and YFSETQ. The CDR3 extends over 14 amino acids. The CDR3 protein is CASSVRGRSDTQYF. The CDR3 DNA sequence: TGCGCCAGCAGCGTGAGAGGGAGGTCAGATACGCAGTATTTT.

This chain joins TRBV2 and TRBJ2-2, with D possibly being TRBD2 (6 bases). Per the germline V gene, CDR1 is SNHLY and CDR2 is FYNNEI. V was pared by 10 bases and J by 1 base, with 16 bases between. The CDR3 contains 15 residues. The CDR3 spells CATPRGAGNTGELFF. In DNA, the CDR3 is TGTGCCACCCCGAGGGGAGCGGGGAACACCGGGGAGCTGTTTTTT.

The chain carries TRBV30 and TRBJ1-2; a possible D gene is TRBD1 (6 bases). The germline CDR1 and CDR2 sequences are GTSNPN and SVGIG (reference sequence). V gave up 2 bases and J gave up 2 bases, with 15 bases separating them. This CDR3 spans 15 amino acids. This CDR3 is CAWSPPGTLNYGYTF. Written as DNA, the CDR3 is TGTGCCTGGAGTCCCCCCGGGACACTCAACTATGGCTACACCTTC.

This clone appeared a few times. At the DNA level, this CDR3 is encoded by other sequences in the same sample as well. The CDR3 protein is CASSLGRDTEAFF. The DNA of the CDR3 is TGCGCCAGCAGCTTAGGGAGGGACACTGAAGCTTTCTTT. This rearrangement joins TRBV5-1 to TRBJ1-1; D uncertain. CDR1 is SGHRS, CDR2 YFSETQ, per germline. The CDR3 has 13 amino acids. V was pared by 2 bases and J by 3 bases, with 8 bases between.

This clone was seen once. This chain joins TRBV18 and TRBJ1-2; tentative D call: TRBD1 (6 bases). Trimming left V 3 bases short and J 8 bases short, with 16 bases between. CDR1 and CDR2 (germline): KGHSH, LQKENI. This CDR3 is built from 14 residues. The CDR3 coding sequence is TGTGCCAGCTCACCTGGACAGATCCATGGAGGCTACACCTTC. This encodes CASSPGQIHGGYTF.

The CDR3 is CASSVGAGGSYEQYF. The CDR3 nucleotides are TGTGCCAGCAGCGTAGGAGCGGGGGGCTCCTACGAGCAGTACTTC. This chain uses TRBV9 with TRBJ2-7, with 9 bases fitting TRBD2. The ends lost 0 bases at V and 0 bases at J; junction bases unmatched: 1. The CDR3 has 15 amino acids. The germline CDR1 and CDR2 sequences are SGDLS and YYNGEE.

V usage is TRBV7-2 and J usage is TRBJ1-2, with D possibly being TRBD1 (5 bases). V was cut by 1 base and J by 2 bases, with 8 bases left in between. The CDR3 has 14 residues. Germline V lookup: CDR1 SGHTA, CDR2 FQGNSA. This CDR3 is CASSLEGVNYGYTF. Here the CDR3 DNA reads TGTGCCAGCAGCTTAGAAGGGGTGAACTATGGCTACACCTTC.

This clone was counted once. The CDR3 DNA is TGTGCCAGTAGTATAGGAGGGAGCGATGAGCAGTTCTTC. Its translation is CASSIGGSDEQFF. The rearrangement joins TRBV19 to TRBJ2-1; maybe TRBD2 (5 bases). Trimming took off 1 base at V and 8 bases at J, with 9 bases between the two ends. This CDR3 is built from 13 residues. Germline V gene data show CDR1 as LNHDA and CDR2 as SQIVND (reference sequence).

The genes are TRBV6-5 and TRBJ1-1; TRBD1 might be the D (5 bases). This CDR3 comprises 13 residues. The V end lost 8 bases, the J end lost 5 bases, and 15 bases lay between the germline ends. Germline CDR1 and CDR2: MNHEY and SVGAGI. CDR3 nucleotides: TGTGCCAGCGGGTCCACAGGTCGTACTGAAGCTTTCTTT. Residues: CASGSTGRTEAFF.

V usage is TRBV6-2 or TRBV6-3 and J usage is TRBJ2-2; D gene ambiguous. Germline loops: CDR1 MNHEY, CDR2 SVGEGT. The V end lost 1 base, the J end lost 0 bases, and 6 bases lay between the germline ends. The CDR3 has 15 amino acids. CDR3 coding DNA: TGTGCCAGCAGTTACTTACAACCGAACACCGGGGAGCTGTTTTTT. Its protein is CASSYLQPNTGELFF.

The chain joins TRBV7-9 to TRBJ2-5, with TRBD1 as a possible D gene (5 bases). Trimming pared 5 bases from V and 2 bases from J, leaving 12 bases between. The length of the CDR3 is 14 residues. CDR1 is SEHNR, CDR2 FQNEAQ, per germline (reference sequence). CDR3 protein: CASSPWAGQETQYF. For the CDR3, the DNA is TGTGCCAGCAGCCCCTGGGCAGGGCAAGAGACCCAGTACTTC.

This chain connects TRBV9 to TRBJ1-2, with 8 bases aligning to TRBD1. V shed 3 bases, J shed 7 bases, and the junction held 11 bases outside the gene matches. Germline CDR1 is SGDLS and CDR2 is YYNGEE. The CDR3 length is 15 residues. DNA of the CDR3: TGTGCCAGCAGCGACCCCGGGCAGGGGGCGGTTGGCTACACCTTC. Translation gives CASSDPGQGAVGYTF.

This chain uses TRBV11-2 with TRBJ2-7; 10 positions agree with TRBD1. The CDR3 runs to 15 residues. Germline V gene data show CDR1 as SGHAT and CDR2 as FQNNGV. J gave up 4 bases and V 6 bases, and 9 bases lay outside the gene matches. The CDR3 sequence is CASRKSGTGEYEQYF. The CDR3 coding sequence is TGTGCCAGCAGAAAATCCGGGACAGGGGAATACGAGCAGTACTTC. Using reference TRBV11-2 and TRBJ2-7 for the parts outside the CDR3, the full variable domain is EAGVAQSPRYKIIEKRQSVAFWCNPISGHATLYWYQQILGQGPKLLIQFQNNGVVDDSQLPKDRFSAERLKGVDSTLKIQPAKLEDSAVYLCASRKSGTGEYEQYFGPGTRLTVT.

This sequence joins TRBV11-2 and TRBJ1-1, with D maybe TRBD1 (5 bases). V was cut by 5 bases and J by 13 bases, with 20 bases left in between. From germline, CDR1 is SGHAT and CDR2 FQNNGV. The CDR3 is 13 amino acids. The CDR3 bases are TGTGCCAGCAGCCCCGGTGGGGCAGAAACTTATTTCTTT. Translation gives CASSPGGAETYFF.

By sample fraction, this clone is large. The chain employs TRBV6-2 or TRBV6-3 and TRBJ2-7; tentative D call: TRBD1 (5 bases). The V end was cut by 5 bases, the J end by 4 bases, with 12 bases between. Germline values: CDR1 MNHEY, CDR2 SVGEGT. The CDR3 totals 13 residues. The CDR3 region has the DNA TGTGCCAGCAGTGACACGGACACTTACGAGCAGTACTTC. Encoded protein: CASSDTDTYEQYF.

The chain couples TRBV7-6 to TRBJ2-1; maybe TRBD2 (6 bases). This CDR3 contains 15 residues. V was trimmed by 7 bases and J by 5 bases, leaving 18 bases between them. Germline V CDR1 and CDR2: SGHVS, FNYEAQ. In DNA, the CDR3 is TGTGCCAGCACACTACTTGCGGGGCCAAACAATGAGCAGTTCTTC. Its translation is CASTLLAGPNNEQFF.